The T cell receptor beta chain described here comes from a study of CD8 T cells in ankylosing spondylitis. This clonotype was detected many times. Its antigen is unidentified. Overall study findings and caveats: Reports of some motif variants in reactive arthritis synovial fluid and blood predate this one. Ankylosing spondylitis blood appeared to be characterized by a TCR beta motif of under 10 highly homologous variants. Disease-linked clones reportedly showed significant enrichment in matched ankylosing spondylitis synovial fluid.

V was shortened by 4 bases and J by 4 bases, with 13 bases between the two germline ends. Germline CDR1 reads LGHDT; CDR2 reads YNNKEL (reference sequence). This CDR3 has 14 amino acids. Libraries of TCR beta came from quantitative 5'-RACE with molecular barcodes. TCRdb re-analysed the 5' RACE reads in MiXCR, keeping a single row per CDR3 protein. This sample has over 150,000 distinct CDR3 sequences, with 18% found just once. The sample consisted of blood, either unsorted or a sorted T cell fraction (not recorded which). The clonotype originates from a male donor aged 10 to 30 with ankylosing spondylitis or in good health (not recorded which). The chain joins TRBV3-1 to TRBJ1-1, with a weak D call TRBD1 (6 bases). Here the CDR3 reads CASSRRGVFTEAFF. As DNA, the CDR3 is TGTGCCAGCAGCCGCAGGGGAGTGTTCACTGAAGCTTTCTTT. The full variable domain, in which reference TRBV3-1 and TRBJ1-1 provide the parts outside the CDR3, is DTAVSQTPKYLVTQMGNDKSIKCEQNLGHDTMYWYKQDSKKFLKIMFSYNNKELIINETVPNRFSPKSPDKAHLNLHINSLELGDSAVYFCASSRRGVFTEAFFGQGTRLTVV.